These 17 T cell receptor beta chains came from one sample sequenced in a study of vaccination and CD4 T cells after COVID-19. Their target antigens are unknown. CD4+ T cells that had been cultured provided DNA sequenced with the Oncomine TCR Beta short-read assay. TCRdb re-analysed the PCR reads in MiXCR, keeping a single row per CDR3 protein. The repertoire holds over 14,000 distinct CDR3 sequences, with about 55% as singletons. The sample's treatment: roughly 11-day PBMC culture with coronavirus spike peptide pools or control peptides (ViraFEST assay). The sequencing sample was made of CD4+ T cells from blood, cultured in vitro. These receptors all stem from a human donor who had recovered from COVID-19.

The chain recombines TRBV20-1 with TRBJ2-5; 9 bases map to TRBD2. Germline CDR1 and CDR2: DFQATT and SNEGSKA (reference sequence). Germline trimming cut 3 bases from V and 7 bases from J; bases unmatched to any gene: 12. This CDR3 spans 15 amino acids. DNA of the CDR3: TGCAGTGCTAGGGAGCCTCTAGCGGGACAGAGGACCCAGTACTTC. Protein: CSAREPLAGQRTQYF.

This clonotype appeared a few times. This chain links TRBV7-2 with TRBJ1-5; D is unclear. The CDR3 is made up of 16 amino acids. From germline, CDR1 is SGHTA and CDR2 FQGNSA. V lost 1 base to trimming and J lost 4 bases, with 14 bases between them. The CDR3 loop reads CASSLVGDVGNQPQHF. CDR3 bases: TGTGCCAGCAGCTTAGTTGGCGACGTGGGTAATCAGCCCCAGCATTTT.

The chain combines TRBV6-4 with TRBJ1-5; no clear D. CDR3 length: 13 amino acids. V shed 3 bases and J shed 3 bases, with 6 bases lying between them. Germline V gene data show CDR1 as MRHNA and CDR2 as SNTAGT. CDR3 DNA sequence: TGTGCCAGCAGTGATCAACTCAATCAGCCCCAGCATTTT. This encodes CASSDQLNQPQHF.

The rearrangement links TRBV7-9 to TRBJ2-7, with 12 bases identical to TRBD2. This CDR3 has 13 amino acids. Germline lookup yields CDR1 SEHNR and CDR2 FQNEAQ (reference sequence). V lost 8 bases and J lost 6; bases outside the gene matches: 5. The CDR3, as DNA: TGTGCCAGCGGACTAGCGGGAAGCCTCGAGCAGTACTTC. Protein sequence: CASGLAGSLEQYF.

The J gene is TRBJ1-2, the V gene TRBV29-1, with D maybe TRBD1 (5 bases). V gave up 2 bases and J gave up 8 bases, with 15 bases separating them. CDR3 length equals 13 residues. Germline CDR1 reads SQVTM; CDR2 reads ANQGSEA. The CDR3 spells CSVETRDLKGYTF. The CDR3 bases are TGCAGCGTTGAAACCCGGGACTTAAAGGGCTACACCTTC.

The chain uses TRBV19 and TRBJ1-5; no clear D. Germline lookup yields CDR1 LNHDA and CDR2 SQIVND (reference sequence). The V and J ends lost 6 bases and 4 bases respectively, with 16 bases between them. There are 15 residues in the CDR3. The CDR3 reads CASRETRVSNQPQHF. In nucleotides, the CDR3 is TGTGCCAGTAGGGAGACAAGGGTCTCGAATCAGCCCCAGCATTTT. Using reference TRBV19 and TRBJ1-5 for the parts outside the CDR3, the full variable domain is DGGITQSPKYLFRKEGQNVTLSCEQNLNHDAMYWYRQDPGQGLRLIYYSQIVNDFQKGDIAEGYSVSREKKESFPLTVTSAQKNPTAFYLCASRETRVSNQPQHFGDGTRLSIL.

The chain employs TRBV15 and TRBJ1-1; 11 bases align to TRBD1. J was trimmed by 3 bases and V by 0 bases; bases with no gene match: 6. This CDR3 has 17 amino acids. Germline loops: CDR1 LNHNV, CDR2 YYDKDF (reference sequence). The DNA of the CDR3 is TGTGCCACCAGCAGAGATTTGGACAGGGGGCGGGACACTGAAGCTTTCTTT. Protein product: CATSRDLDRGRDTEAFF.

The rearrangement links TRBV6-1 to TRBJ2-5; TRBD2 matches 9 bases. V was pared by 6 bases and J by 8 bases, with 13 bases of the junction left unmatched. The germline V gene encodes CDR1 MNHNS and CDR2 SASEGT. The CDR3 runs 15 residues. In nucleotides, the CDR3 is TGTGCCAGCAGGGCCGGCGCGGGAGGGCTTCTAACCCAGTACTTC. Translating it yields CASRAGAGGLLTQYF.

This rearrangement joins TRBV7-2 to TRBJ2-5; 7 nucleotides agree with TRBD2. The germline V gene encodes CDR1 SGHTA and CDR2 FQGNSA. This CDR3 region has 13 residues. V trimming: 3 bases; J trimming: 6 bases; junction bases outside the gene matches: 4. The CDR3 is CASSLMREKTQYF. CDR3 DNA sequence: TGTGCCAGCAGCTTGATGCGGGAGAAGACCCAGTACTTC.

This clonotype was detected only a few times. V gene TRBV10-3 combines with J gene TRBJ1-1; D is undetermined. The CDR3 is 13 amino acids. The germline gives CDR1 ENHRY, CDR2 SYGVKD. The V gene lost 0 bases and the J gene lost 4 bases, with 6 bases spanning the gap. CDR3 sequence: CAISESQVTEAFF. The CDR3 DNA reads as TGTGCCATCAGTGAGTCCCAGGTCACTGAAGCTTTCTTT.

The J gene is TRBJ1-1, the V gene TRBV12-5; D is uncertain. In germline, CDR1 is LGHNT, CDR2 FRNRAP. The CDR3 contains 14 residues. The V gene lost 7 bases and the J gene lost 0 bases, with 12 bases spanning the gap. This CDR3 reads CASAPMGVNTEAFF. DNA for the CDR3: TGTGCTAGTGCCCCCATGGGAGTGAACACTGAAGCTTTCTTT.

CDR3 region: CASSPGQGANSPLHF. In nucleotides, the CDR3 is TGTGCCAGCAGCCCAGGACAGGGGGCGAACTCACCCCTCCACTTT. The chain employs TRBV5-4 and TRBJ1-6, with 11 bases fitting TRBD1. The CDR3 spans 15 residues. CDR1 is SGHNT, CDR2 YYREEE, per germline (reference sequence). With V trimmed by 4 bases and J by 10 bases, 7 bases remained unmatched.

To note about this clonotype: An end of the junction does not agree with germline; a read error may underlie this. The chain couples TRBV27 to TRBJ2-3, with a weak D call TRBD1 (6 bases). This CDR3 comprises 16 residues. Germline CDR1 MNHEY, CDR2 SMNVEV (reference sequence). This chain's CDR3 is CANSLYRGGTTDTQYF. DNA for the CDR3: TGTGCCAACAGTTTATATAGAGGGGGAACCACAGATACGCAGTATTTT.

CDR3 DNA: TGTGCCAGCAGCCCAGAATGGTCGGTGTACACTGAAGCTTTCTTT. Its translation is CASSPEWSVYTEAFF. The rearrangement joins TRBV5-5 to TRBJ1-1; D uncertain. Between the trimmed V and J ends, which lost 4 bases and 3 bases, there was a span of 16 bases. The germline gives CDR1 SGHKS, CDR2 YYEKEE (reference sequence). The CDR3 covers 15 residues. Filled out from reference TRBV5-5 and TRBJ1-1, the complete variable domain reads DAGVTQSPTHLIKTRGQQVTLRCSPISGHKSVSWYQQVLGQGPQFIFQYYEKEERGRGNFPDRFSARQFPNYSSELNVNALLLGDSALYLCASSPEWSVYTEAFFGQGTRLTVV.

In its sample, this clonotype was seen a few times. This chain connects TRBV24-1 to TRBJ2-3; 10 bases fit TRBD2. The germline CDR1 and CDR2 sequences are KGHDR and SFDVKD. The CDR3 spans 14 residues. Unmatched junction bases numbered 1, after V lost 8 bases and J lost 0 bases. The CDR3 reads CATMTSGSTDTQYF. The CDR3 DNA reads as TGTGCCACCATGACTAGCGGGAGCACAGATACGCAGTATTTT.

This clonotype has a handful of counts. The chain is built from TRBV7-9 and TRBJ1-5; D gene ambiguous. The CDR3 spans 13 residues. V was shortened by 2 bases and J by 5 bases, with 7 bases between the two germline ends. Looked up from germline, CDR1 is SEHNR and CDR2 is FQNEAQ (reference sequence). The CDR3 here is CASSLNGDQPQHF. CDR3 DNA: TGTGCCAGCAGCTTAAATGGGGATCAGCCCCAGCATTTT.

V gene TRBV5-1 combines with J gene TRBJ1-1, with TRBD1 identical over 9 bases. CDR1 and CDR2 from the germline V gene are SGHRS and YFSETQ. The V segment lost 3 bases and the J segment 4 bases; nucleotides outside the gene matches: 7. The CDR3 spans 15 residues. In DNA, the CDR3 is TGCGCCAGCAGCTGGGACAGGGAGGTTTCCACTGAAGCTTTCTTT. The encoded protein is CASSWDREVSTEAFF.